Below, 13 T cell receptor beta chains from the same sample are listed, as sequenced in a study of blood T cells in healthy people across ages. The use of a sample-barcoded 5' primer and a J-beta primer mix characterized a second PCR of 7 to 11 cycles. TCRdb re-analysed the 5' RACE reads in MiXCR, keeping a single row per CDR3 protein. The data contain 700,000 to 800,000 distinct CDR3 sequences, 35% to 45% of them singletons. The sequenced sample was blood. The source of these receptors is a woman aged 55-69 years in good health.

The gene calls are TRBV7-2 and TRBJ1-2; D unclear. This CDR3 is built from 13 residues. The germline gives CDR1 SGHTA, CDR2 FQGNSA. V lost 5 bases and J lost 2, with 9 bases in between. In DNA, the CDR3 is TGTGCCAGCAGCCCCCCTATCAACTATGGCTACACCTTC. Translated, it gives CASSPPINYGYTF. Supplemented by reference TRBV7-2 and TRBJ1-2, the full variable domain reads GAGVSQSPSNKVTEKGKDVELRCDPISGHTALYWYRQSLGQGLEFLIYFQGNSAPDKSGLPSDRFSAERTGGSVSTLTIQRTQQEDSAVYLCASSPPINYGYTFGSGTRLTVV.

This clonotype appeared a few times. The chain has TRBV11-2 and TRBJ2-3, with no clear D. Looked up from germline, CDR1 is SGHAT and CDR2 is FQNNGV. Deletions cut 3 bases from V and 1 base from J, with 8 bases between. CDR3 length: 14 amino acids. CDR3 sequence reads: CASSLSSRTDTQYF. CDR3 coding DNA: TGTGCCAGCAGCTTGAGTAGCCGCACAGATACGCAGTATTTT.

This CDR3 is CASSLTSFETQYF. CDR3 bases: TGTGCCAGCAGTTTGACTAGCTTTGAGACCCAGTACTTC. V usage is TRBV9 and J usage is TRBJ2-5, with 7 bases that match TRBD2. Trimming took 5 bases from V and 5 from J; bases not matched to a gene: 6. Per germline, CDR1 SGDLS and CDR2 YYNGEE. The CDR3 consists of 13 residues.

The chain combines TRBV14 with TRBJ2-3; D possibly corresponds to TRBD1 (5 bases). This CDR3 contains 16 residues. Per germline, CDR1 SGHDN and CDR2 FVKESK. V gave up 0 bases and J gave up 1 base, with 11 bases separating them. The CDR3 loop is CASSQDRGSGTDTQYF. Here the CDR3 DNA reads TGTGCCAGCAGCCAAGATAGGGGTTCGGGCACAGATACGCAGTATTTT. Looking up the rest from reference TRBV14 and TRBJ2-3 gives the full variable domain: EAGVTQFPSHSVIEKGQTVTLRCDPISGHDNLYWYRRVMGKEIKFLLHFVKESKQDESGMPNNRFLAERTGGTYSTLKVQPAELEDSGVYFCASSQDRGSGTDTQYFGPGTRLTVL.

The rearrangement uses TRBV7-2 and TRBJ2-4; D is perhaps TRBD1 (6 bases). V was clipped by 5 bases and J by 0 bases, with 11 bases between them. The CDR3 totals 15 residues. The V gene's germline CDR1 is SGHTA and CDR2 FQGNSA. The CDR3 region is CASSIGQIAKNIQYF. CDR3 nucleotide sequence: TGTGCCAGCAGCATCGGACAGATAGCCAAAAACATTCAGTACTTC.

This clonotype was observed a handful of times. J is TRBJ1-1 and V is TRBV6-1, with D possibly matching TRBD1 (5 bases). Germline V gene data show CDR1 as MNHNS and CDR2 as SASEGT. The CDR3 totals 14 residues. The ends were cut back, 3 bases at V and 0 bases at J, with 8 bases in the middle. The CDR3 nucleotides are TGTGCCAGCAGTGAGTGGGGGATGAACACTGAAGCTTTCTTT. It yields the protein CASSEWGMNTEAFF.

The CDR3 is CASSVGTSLYEQYF. CDR3 nucleotide sequence: TGTGCCAGCAGCGTAGGGACTAGCCTTTACGAGCAGTACTTC. V usage is TRBV5-6 and J usage is TRBJ2-7; 9 nucleotides agree with TRBD2. V was pared by 4 bases and J by 4 bases, with 6 bases of the junction left unmatched. Germline values: CDR1 SGHDT, CDR2 YYEEEE. CDR3 length equals 14 residues.

This clonotype was counted only a few times. The V gene is TRBV14, the J gene TRBJ2-7; possibly TRBD2 for D (5 bases). With 2 bases removed from V and 0 bases from J, the gap between germline ends came to 17 bases. The germline gives CDR1 SGHDN, CDR2 FVKESK. There are 17 residues in the CDR3. The CDR3 DNA sequence: TGTGCCAGCAGCCAAAGGCTACGGGGTCAGAGCTCCTACGAGCAGTACTTC. Its protein product is CASSQRLRGQSSYEQYF.

This clonotype has just one count. Possible read error: a much larger clone is one base away. The chain joins TRBV7-2 to TRBJ2-1; maybe TRBD2 (5 bases). The CDR3 loop spans 10 amino acids. CDR1 is SGHTA and CDR2 is FQGNSA in the germline V gene. CDR3 protein: CASSLREPFF. The CDR3 DNA is TGTGCCAGCAGCTTGAGGGAGCCGTTCTTC.

This sequence joins TRBV6-2 or TRBV6-3 and TRBJ2-7, with a weak D call TRBD1 (6 bases). The V end was cut by 7 bases, the J end by 0 bases, with 16 bases between. The CDR3 has 15 amino acids. Germline V gene data show CDR1 as MNHEY and CDR2 as SVGEGT. Written as DNA, the CDR3 is TGTGCCAGCATTACCTACAGGGAGCTCTCCTACGAGCAGTACTTC. This codes for CASITYRELSYEQYF.

Regarding this clonotype: One end of the junction fails to match germline, which may point to a read error. J is TRBJ1-5 and V is TRBV6-1; the D gene is possibly TRBD1 (5 bases). The CDR3 sequence is 15 residues long. Germline CDR1 MNHNS, CDR2 SASEGT. The CDR3 sequence is CACSESGQSYQPQHF. The CDR3, as DNA: TGTGCCTGCAGTGAGAGTGGACAATCCTATCAGCCCCAGCATTTT.

This clonotype was detected a few times. This chain joins TRBV5-6 and TRBJ2-3; D is tentatively TRBD1 or TRBD2 (5 bases each). Germline V gene lookup returns CDR1 SGHDT and CDR2 YYEEEE. Trimming took 2 bases from V and 8 from J, leaving 15 bases between them. CDR3 length equals 14 residues. For the CDR3, the DNA is TGTGCCAGCAGCTTAGGGACCGAGCTAGGTACGCAGTATTTT. Translation gives CASSLGTELGTQYF.

The CDR3 here is CASSSAGTTGELFF. The DNA of the CDR3 is TGTGCCAGCAGTTCGGCAGGGACGACCGGGGAGCTGTTTTTT. This chain joins TRBV25-1 and TRBJ2-2; perhaps D is TRBD1 or TRBD2 (5 bases each). CDR3 size: 14 residues. The V and J ends lost 5 bases and 5 bases respectively, with 12 bases between them. Germline CDR1 MGHDK, CDR2 SYGVNS.